Detailed here is one T cell receptor beta chain. The entry originates in a study of blood T cell repertoires in COVID-19. Study in general: The samples span acute and convalescent COVID-19 from the United States, Italy and Spain. Sample material is recorded as cDNA or gDNA derived from T cells, B-cell-depleted T cells, or PBMCs.

The authors' processing: It was from reference gene primer amplification that nucleated cell counts were estimated. Repertoires were generated with immunoSEQ multiplex PCR, while TCRdb's copy carries only in-frame clones and drops some. D and trimming come from the DNA, and the V and J calls and clone size come from that table. The sample shows 130,000 or so clones, less than 85% of them seen only once. V lost 2 bases to trimming and J lost 10 bases, with 9 bases between them. The germline V gene encodes CDR1 SEHNR and CDR2 FQNEAQ (reference sequence). The CDR3 runs 13 residues. The TCR sequence derives from a woman aged 80 or older with acute or convalescent COVID-19. Sequenced material: peripheral blood. V gene TRBV7-9 combines with J gene TRBJ1-6, with a weak D call TRBD1 (6 bases). CDR3 protein: CASSLRDTSPLHF. The DNA for the CDR3 is TGTGCCAGCAGCTTAAGGGACACCTCACCCCTCCACTTT.